A single T cell receptor beta chain is shown here with its context. What it recognizes is unknown. The data were taken from a study of T cells expressing NK-cell markers. Across the study: According to the study, TCR beta repertoires originated from sorted CD3+CD56+NKG2C+, CD3+CD56+NKG2C- and CD3+CD56-NKG2C+ T cells. Sequenced donors, eight in total, included seven who were HCMV-seropositive and one who was seronegative. General study findings and limits: Expanded NKG2C+ T cell clones had unclear HCMV specificity.

TCRdb reprocessed the 5' RACE reads; each CDR3 protein has one entry and no DNA is given. The sample features over 350,000 distinct CDR3 sequences, with roughly 10% in its top ten. CDR3 length equals 15 residues. From germline, CDR1 is SGHTA and CDR2 FQGNSA. Input material: blood T cells: a sorted CD56 or NKG2C T cell subset, CD4+ or CD8+ T cells, or bulk PBMC T cells (not recorded which). This sequence joins TRBV7-2 and TRBJ2-3; checking the TCRdb D call of TRBD2 is not possible without DNA. This sequence originates from a woman between 50 and 59 years old in good health. The CDR3: CASSRSGRFTDTQYF. Full variable domain (remainder filled in from reference TRBV7-2 and TRBJ2-3): GAGVSQSPSNKVTEKGKDVELRCDPISGHTALYWYRQSLGQGLEFLIYFQGNSAPDKSGLPSDRFSAERTGGSVSTLTIQRTQQEDSAVYLCASSRSGRFTDTQYFGPGTRLTVL.